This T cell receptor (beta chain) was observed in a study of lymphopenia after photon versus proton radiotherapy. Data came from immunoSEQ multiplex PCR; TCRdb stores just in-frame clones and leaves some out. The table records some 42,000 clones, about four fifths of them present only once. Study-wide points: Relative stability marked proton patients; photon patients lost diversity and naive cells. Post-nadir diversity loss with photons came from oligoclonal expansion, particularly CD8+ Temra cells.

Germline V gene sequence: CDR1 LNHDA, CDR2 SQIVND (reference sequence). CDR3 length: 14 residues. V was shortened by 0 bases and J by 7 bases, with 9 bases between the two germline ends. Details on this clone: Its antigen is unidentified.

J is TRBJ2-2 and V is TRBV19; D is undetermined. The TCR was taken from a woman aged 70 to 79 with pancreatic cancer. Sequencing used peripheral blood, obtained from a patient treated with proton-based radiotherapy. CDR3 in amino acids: CASSIDWVDGELFF. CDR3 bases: TGTGCCAGTAGTATAGATTGGGTGGACGGGGAGCTGTTTTTT. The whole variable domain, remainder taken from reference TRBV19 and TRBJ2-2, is DGGITQSPKYLFRKEGQNVTLSCEQNLNHDAMYWYRQDPGQGLRLIYYSQIVNDFQKGDIAEGYSVSREKKESFPLTVTSAQKNPTAFYLCASSIDWVDGELFFGEGSRLTVL.